The present TCR beta chain was sequenced within a study of blood T cell repertoires in COVID-19. CDR1 and CDR2 from the germline V gene are MNHNY and SVGAGI (reference sequence). CDR3 length equals 14 residues. V lost 7 bases, J lost 4 bases, and 6 bases stayed unmatched. Authors' data handling: Amplified reference gene primers provided the basis for estimating nucleated cell counts. TCRdb's copy holds only in-frame clones and misses some; the assay was immunoSEQ multiplex PCR. Clone size and V and J calls were adopted from that table, with D and trimming inferred from the DNA. The table has around 41,000 clones, roughly 84% seen once.

The chain recombines TRBV6-6 with TRBJ2-2; 7 nucleotides match TRBD2. Sequences were obtained from peripheral blood. This receptor was identified in a human donor in a cohort sampled during active COVID-19. CDR3 residues: CASTWEGFTGELFF. The CDR3 coding sequence is TGTGCCAGCACTTGGGAGGGGTTCACCGGGGAGCTGTTTTTT.